Presented here are 10 T cell receptor beta chains from one specimen sequenced in a study of tumor and adjacent non-tumor tissue in lung cancer. TCRbeta libraries were built with three rounds of nested PCR, modified from ARM-PCR. TCRdb passed the multiplex PCR reads through MiXCR, listing each CDR3 protein once. The table shows 200,000 or so distinct CDR3 sequences, with 60% to 85% occurring only once. The template was RNA from unsorted bulk tissue. The source material was lung tumor tissue. Receptors were obtained from a man aged 60 to 69 with non-small cell lung cancer.

The chain is built from TRBV20-1 and TRBJ1-4; 8 bases line up with TRBD1. The CDR3 extends over 14 amino acids. In germline, CDR1 is DFQATT, CDR2 SNEGSKA (reference sequence). V lost 4 bases and J lost 7; bases outside the gene matches: 8. CDR3 nucleotide sequence: TGCAGTGCTACTCCAGGGGGCGCAGGTGAAAAACTGTTTTTT. Protein sequence: CSATPGGAGEKLFF.

This clonotype was observed a few times. This chain joins TRBV4-2 and TRBJ1-2; unclear D gene. The V gene lost 1 base and the J gene lost 4 bases, with 10 bases spanning the gap. The CDR3 contains 14 residues. Germline V gene data show CDR1 as LGHNA and CDR2 as YNFKEQ. The CDR3 region is CASSQGKTGYGYTF. In DNA form, the CDR3 reads TGTGCCAGCAGCCAAGGTAAAACGGGCTATGGCTACACCTTC.

With respect to this clonotype: A read error may account for a junction end that differs from germline. The J gene is TRBJ2-5, the V gene TRBV11-2, with a tentative D call TRBD2 (7 bases). CDR3 length: 15 amino acids. Germline V gene data show CDR1 as SGHAT and CDR2 as FQNNGV. Here the CDR3 reads CTSSLVGTLAETQYF. As DNA, the CDR3 is TGCACCAGCAGCTTAGTCGGGACACTAGCGGAGACCCAGTACTTC.

This clonotype was detected once. The CDR3 nucleotides are TGTGCCAGCAGCCGGTTGGGGCCATGTGAAGCTTTCTTT. This sequence encodes CASSRLGPCEAFF. The genes are TRBV11-3 and TRBJ1-1, with a possible D match to TRBD1 (5 bases). V dropped 5 bases and J dropped 7 bases, with 14 bases sitting between them. The length of the CDR3 is 13 residues. CDR1 and CDR2 from the germline V gene are SGHNT and YENEEA.

Notes on this clonotype: A read error may account for a junction end that differs from germline. This chain joins TRBV12-3 or TRBV12-4 and TRBJ2-7; 10 nucleotides agree with TRBD2. The CDR3 consists of 14 residues. In nucleotides, the CDR3 is TGTACCAGCAGTCCTAGCGGGAGCTCCTACGAGCAGTATTTC. This codes for CTSSPSGSSYEQYF.

A remark on this clonotype: This may come from a read error, since a much larger clone is one base off. The rearrangement joins TRBV6-1 to TRBJ2-6, with 8 bases lining up with TRBD1. The CDR3 is 16 residues long. Germline V lookup: CDR1 MNHNS, CDR2 SASEGT. The CDR3 coding sequence is TGTGCCAGCAGTAAGACAGGGGACTCTGGGGCCAACATCCTGACTTTC. This codes for CASSKTGDSGANILTF.

In regard to this clonotype: The germline gene is not matched at one end of the junction; a read error may be the cause. The chain carries TRBV28 and TRBJ2-3; D remains unclear. The CDR3 spans 15 residues. Per the germline V gene, CDR1 is MDHEN and CDR2 is SYDVKM. The CDR3: CASSSPPEHTYTQYF. DNA for the CDR3: TGTGCCAGCAGTTCCCCCCCGGAGCACACATATACGCAGTATTTT.

This clonotype was counted only a few times. This chain uses TRBV29-1 with TRBJ2-2; 13 bases match TRBD2. The CDR3 runs 16 residues. Losses at the gene ends were 5 bases for V and 0 bases for J; bases not matched to a gene: 3. Germline V gives CDR1 SQVTM, CDR2 ANQGSEA. This CDR3 is CSVPGLAGPNTGELFF. The CDR3 bases are TGCAGCGTTCCGGGACTAGCGGGACCGAACACCGGGGAGCTGTTTTTT.

As concerns this clonotype: At one of its ends the junction is not consistent with the germline gene, which may arise from a read error. The J gene is TRBJ2-7, the V gene TRBV5-1; D is possibly TRBD2 (5 bases). The CDR3 covers 13 residues. CDR1 SGHRS and CDR2 YFSETQ come from the germline V gene. The CDR3 spells CAISLTGTYEQYF. As DNA, the CDR3 is TGCGCCATCAGCTTGACGGGGACCTACGAGCAGTACTTC. Full variable domain (remainder filled in from reference TRBV5-1 and TRBJ2-7): KAGVTQTPRYLIKTRGQQVTLSCSPISGHRSVSWYQQTPGQGLQFLFEYFSETQRNKGNFPGRFSGRQFSNSRSEMNVSTLELGDSALYLCAISLTGTYEQYFGPGTRLTVT.

This clonotype was counted ten times or more. The rearrangement joins TRBV30 to TRBJ2-7, with TRBD1 identical over 12 bases. Germline CDR1 and CDR2: GTSNPN and SVGIG (reference sequence). The CDR3 sequence is 14 residues long. V shed 2 bases, J shed 6 bases, and the junction held 5 bases outside the gene matches. DNA for the CDR3: TGTGCCTGGAGTACCGGGACAGGGGGCTTCGAGCAGTACTTC. This sequence encodes CAWSTGTGGFEQYF. Variable domain in full (rest from reference TRBV30 and TRBJ2-7): SQTIHQWPATLVQPVGSPLSLECTVEGTSNPNLYWYRQAAGRGLQLLFYSVGIGQISSEVPQNLSASRPQDRQFILSSKKLLLSDSGFYLCAWSTGTGGFEQYFGPGTRLTVT.